This TCR beta chain was recorded in a study of cytomegalovirus exposure and HLA in healthy donors (dated by TCRdb to between 2016 and 2019). In the study overall: An earlier analysis of 587 of the donors reported 276 Gb of sequence data and 117 million unique TCR beta sequences obtained from some 170 million T cells. An early release covering roughly 640 HLA-typed donors comprised about 320 gigabases of sequencing data and about 90 million unique TCR sequences. Among the approximately 400 genotyped donors, approximately 77% belonged to the genetic ancestry cluster associated with self-reported Caucasian donors. The study aimed to test whether signatures of past pathogen exposure could be identified by cataloging public T cell receptors. The study used immunosequencing to profile the T cell repertoires of 666 subjects and linked those repertoires to cytomegalovirus serostatus. Besides the first cohort of around 700 subjects, a separate validation cohort made up of 95 to 150 different subjects was used. High-throughput TCR immunosequencing, statistical association of individual TCRs with disease status, and machine learning were combined to predict cytomegalovirus infection status. To study patterns of TCR occurrence, a later analysis re-analyzed previously published TCR beta repertoires from around 660 donors and added high-resolution HLA genotyping. Rather than drawing on any new phenotypic data, the later analysis identified candidate immune exposures from TCR beta sequences and the way those sequences occurred across donors. In an earlier analysis of roughly 600 of the donors, high-throughput TCR beta sequencing was used to judge whether each TCR beta V gene segment behaved as functional or pseudogenic. Donor age, sex, ethnicity and CMV serostatus were compiled together with the repertoire data. Genome-wide SNP genotypes for about 65% of the 666 donors were used in a later genetic analysis, which treated that subset as a discovery cohort. All discovery cohort repertoires had been generated using a single sequencing platform. Both class I and class II loci were covered by HLA typing, at four-digit resolution. Typing coverage varied by locus: about 620-630 donors for A, B, C, DRB1 and DQB1; more than 500 for DQA1; about 570 for DPA1; approximately 490 for DPB1. About five DR-DQ haplotypes were handled as single units for association and clustering because linkage in the cohort was strong. Among approximately 370 genotyped donors of the cohort, an average of about 220,000 unique TCR beta nucleotide sequences was sequenced per donor, of which about 19% were non-productive.

In total, roughly 710 healthy bone marrow donors made up the cohort. At the time of sampling, all cohort members were nominally healthy, though unrecorded immune exposures were likely present. The donor was CMV seropositive and was included in the group of almost 300 seropositive cohort members. A peripheral blood sample was collected from each donor, and TCR beta sequencing was performed on peripheral blood mononuclear cells. Genomic DNA was extracted from the blood cell samples with the Qiagen DNeasy Blood Extraction Kit. Only a few counts were recorded for this clone. It has no known antigen specificity. No much larger clone exists at a distance of one base, and base qualities are not known. The library relied on the immunoSEQ multiplex PCR assay. A mixture of 60 forward primers for TCR Vbeta segments and 13 reverse primers for TCR Jbeta segments was used in the multiplex PCR. A multiplex PCR assay on genomic DNA amplified the CDR3 region of rearranged TCR beta genes. The Illumina HiSeq System was used to sequence the amplified TCR beta libraries as 87-base-pair reads. Per the original workflow: A later analysis tallied tens of millions of unique TCR beta chains across the 640 or so repertoires, and about 12 million of those chains were shared by two or more donors. To remove PCR and sequencing errors, raw reads were error-corrected and collapsed into unique sequences using a nearest-neighbor algorithm that merged closely related sequences. Alignment of CDR3 sequences to IMGT reference sequences was used to assign V, D and J gene segments. For a sequence to be retained, a match of at least six nucleotides was required to both a V gene segment and a J gene segment. A rearrangement was called productive if the CDR3 had no stop codons and remained in frame with V and J, and every other rearrangement was called non-productive. CDR3 was defined according to IMGT convention as the region running from the second conserved V-encoded cysteine to the conserved J-encoded phenylalanine. The earlier analysis of about 570 of the donors excluded any sequence lacking an unambiguous match to a single V gene segment. An earlier analysis of a few hundred of the donors classified V segments as functional when productive rearrangements were above 56.7% and as segregating when the standard deviation between donors was above 5%. To diagnose cytomegalovirus status from the catalog of TCR beta chain sequences, a statistical classification framework was built. In a later analysis, TCR nucleotide sequences were compared against IMGT/GENE-DB human TR gene sequences so that V and J genes could be assigned. In a later analysis, CDR3 sequences and most-parsimonious VDJ recombination scenarios were assigned using the TCRdist pipeline. In a later analysis, each TCR beta chain was defined by its CDR3 amino acid sequence together with its V-gene family, and reads without a unique V-gene family were excluded. A later analysis removed roughly 590 highly shared, low-generation-probability nucleotide sequences to deal with suspected cross-contamination and a sequencing artifact. In a later analysis, a clonal expansion index for each public chain was calculated from normalized within-repertoire ranks of inferred template counts. In a later analysis, generation probabilities were computed with a VDJ recombination model fitted to out-of-frame rearrangements, and the resulting probabilities were checked against IGoR. Hypergeometric tests were used in a later analysis to score TCR-TCR, TCR-HLA and TCR-CMV co-occurrence, with a repertoire-size bias correction applied to the TCR pairs. In a later analysis, false discovery rates were estimated by permuting HLA or CMV assignments 20 times. A later analysis grouped co-occurring TCRs with DBSCAN, adding TCRdist sequence similarity when clustering within HLA-allele-positive subsets. Repertoires with fewer than 30,000 or more than 120,000 public chains, plus five repertoires with anomalous nucleotide sharing, were excluded from co-occurrence clustering. As stored in TCRdb, this immuneACCESS dataset retains in-frame rearrangements with V and J assigned. A fraction of the clones does not appear; measured against another copy, unresolved V genes explain less than half of the discrepancy, and the remainder lacks a known reason. V and J calls and clone size are copied from that table; D and trimming were computed from the DNA. In all, the sample holds around 140,000 clones, and 70% of those were seen once. The top ten clones comprise approximately 2% of the sample.

From the cysteine through the phenylalanine, the CDR3 covers 13 amino acids. The sequence is cut down to CDR3 DNA, 39 bases in frame from base 1. CDR1 is given as MNHEY and CDR2 as SVGAGI, both from the germline V gene. V is cut back by 7 bases and J by 5 bases, with 3 bases in the junction unmatched. Study-wide conclusions, independent of this receptor: According to the authors, the approach could potentially be generalized to other disease states and immunological phenotypes. According to a later analysis, parvovirus B19, influenza, CMV and Epstein-Barr virus appeared linked to several top co-occurrence clusters. Some IMGT-functional V segments, including TRBV6-2 and TRBV6-3, could not be distinguished by the 87-base-pair reads and were therefore excluded. The cohort was sequenced for TCR beta chains only, and without alpha or paired-chain data the features that could be detected were limited. Because HLA typing was unavailable for some donors at each locus, only the typed subset was used in association tests. A few of the identified cytomegalovirus-associated TCR beta chains were confirmed in vitro to be specific for cytomegalovirus antigens. At a false discovery rate of 0.05, a later analysis linked some 17,000 TCR beta sequences to specific HLA alleles. The classifier was reported to diagnose cytomegalovirus status with high specificity and sensitivity in both the original and validation cohorts. A further reported finding was that TCR beta sequences accurately predicted the HLA-A and HLA-B alleles for most subjects in the first cohort. Presence/absence analyses assumed roughly uniform sequencing depth across donors, an assumption that may not hold. CMV serostatus was the only immune exposure information available for the cohort. An earlier analysis of 450 to 750 of the donors showed that most TCR beta V segments appeared in productive rearrangements either about 90% or about 30% of the time, which broadly matched IMGT annotations. In a later analysis, the rate of TCR association differed among HLA loci, with DRB1 alleles having the most associated TCRs and HLA-C alleles having the fewest. A total of 164 TCR beta chains were listed by the study as associated with cytomegalovirus. Some 15 rarely observed V segments, including chromosome 9 orphons, were excluded from the earlier analysis of a few hundred of the donors because counts were too low. In a later analysis, HLA-associated TCR beta chains were found to be more clonally expanded and to have lower generation probabilities than equally common non-associated chains. V-gene and J-gene trimming of TCR beta chains was associated with a missense DCLRE1C variant in a later genetic analysis, and the association was replicated in an independent cohort. Correlated functional status among segregating V segments might be attributable to linkage disequilibrium, but an unknown experimental factor could not be ruled out. A cluster of highly shared sequence variants was judged likely to be a technical artifact of the sequencing pipeline. Assigning TCR associations to individual alleles was difficult when HLA alleles, especially DR and DQ, strongly co-occurred. According to a later analysis, most CMV-associated TCR beta chains appeared to be HLA-restricted, and the HLA associations seemed to be driven largely by CMV exposure. A later genetic analysis reported fewer N-insertions in productive TCRs among donors in an Asian-associated ancestry cluster than the roughly 700-donor mean. Across donors, most TCR sequences were observed very rarely, whereas some public TCRs were present in many individuals.

The rearranged segments are TRBV6-5 and TRBJ1-5; TRBD1 lines up with 9 middle nucleotides. The sequence was obtained from a woman aged 55 to 70 in good health and CMV-seropositive. Sample: PBMCs. The bases are TGTGCCAGCACCAGGGACAGGGATCAGCCCCAGCATTTT. Translated, it reads CASTRDRDQPQHF.